Included here is one T cell receptor beta chain sequence, with context. Antigen unknown. The sample originates from a study of cytomegalovirus exposure and HLA in healthy donors. Whole-study findings and limits: Testing in vitro showed three CMV-associated chains specific for CMV antigens. It was reported that the classifier diagnosed cytomegalovirus status with high specificity and sensitivity in both the original and validation cohorts.

Trimming took 3 bases from V and 3 from J; bases not matched to a gene: 1. Germline values: CDR1 MNHEY, CDR2 SMNVEV (reference sequence). The CDR3 length is 14 residues. Clones were sequenced by immunoSEQ multiplex PCR, and TCRdb holds only the in-frame ones, with some missing. Among more than 140,000 clones listed, approximately 91% were seen once. V usage is TRBV27 and J usage is TRBJ2-3; 9 nucleotides align to TRBD2. The sample comprised PBMCs. The TCR was taken from a woman under 30 in good health and CMV-seropositive. The CDR3: CASSLGLATDTQYF. The CDR3 coding sequence is TGTGCCAGCAGTTTGGGACTAGCAACAGATACGCAGTATTTT.